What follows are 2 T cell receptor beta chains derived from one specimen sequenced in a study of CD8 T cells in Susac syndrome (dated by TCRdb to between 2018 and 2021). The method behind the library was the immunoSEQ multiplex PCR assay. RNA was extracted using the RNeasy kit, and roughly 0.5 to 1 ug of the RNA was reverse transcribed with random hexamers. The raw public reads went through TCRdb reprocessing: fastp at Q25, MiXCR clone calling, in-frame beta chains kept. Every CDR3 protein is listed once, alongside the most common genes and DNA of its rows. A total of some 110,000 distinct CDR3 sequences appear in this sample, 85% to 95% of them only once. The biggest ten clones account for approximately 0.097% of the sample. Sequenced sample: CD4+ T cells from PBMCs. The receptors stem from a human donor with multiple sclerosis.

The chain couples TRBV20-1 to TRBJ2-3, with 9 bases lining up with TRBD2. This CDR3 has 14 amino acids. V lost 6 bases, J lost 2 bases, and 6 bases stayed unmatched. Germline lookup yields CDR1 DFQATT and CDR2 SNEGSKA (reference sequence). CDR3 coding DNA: TGCAGTGCCACTAGCGGGTACCTCACAGATACGCAGTATTTT. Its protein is CSATSGYLTDTQYF.

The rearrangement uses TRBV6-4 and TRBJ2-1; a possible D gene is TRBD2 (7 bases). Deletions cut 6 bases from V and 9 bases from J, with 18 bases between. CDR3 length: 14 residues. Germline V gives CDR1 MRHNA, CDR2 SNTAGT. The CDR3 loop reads CASSLGGARTEQFF. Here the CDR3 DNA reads TGTGCCAGCAGCTTAGGGGGGGCGCGGACTGAGCAGTTCTTC.